This T cell receptor (beta chain) stems from a study of CD4 T cells in relation to SARS-CoV-2 and coronaviruses. Study information: TCR beta CDR3s were sequenced after roughly 10-day antigen culture of PBMCs.

The assay was immunoSEQ multiplex PCR, and TCRdb's table has in-frame clones only and misses some. Of roughly 18,000 clones in the sample, 74% were seen once. The unexposed donors gave CD4+ T cells in 2011-2018, prior to COVID-19. Isolation of CD4+ T cells took place after approximately eleven days in culture. In germline, CDR1 is MDHEN, CDR2 SYDVKM. The CDR3 is made up of 15 amino acids. The V and J ends lost 3 bases and 2 bases respectively, with 11 bases between them. Regarding this clone: The antigen remains unidentified.

Findings of the study overall: Roughly 69% of donors had memory CD4+ clonotypes crossrecognizing SARS-CoV-2 and common cold coronavirus spike. Compared with monoreactive clones, crossreactive clones showed significantly weaker SARS-CoV-2 expansion. The cross-reactivity analysis covered only spike protein, not other viral proteins.

This clonotype was obtained from a human donor in good health. J is TRBJ2-1 and V is TRBV28; D remains unclear. The sample taken for sequencing was CD4+ T cells from PBMCs, cultured in vitro. CDR3 sequence: CASSFRRSAYNEQFF. The CDR3 nucleotides read TGTGCCAGCAGTTTCCGTCGGTCAGCCTACAATGAGCAGTTCTTC.